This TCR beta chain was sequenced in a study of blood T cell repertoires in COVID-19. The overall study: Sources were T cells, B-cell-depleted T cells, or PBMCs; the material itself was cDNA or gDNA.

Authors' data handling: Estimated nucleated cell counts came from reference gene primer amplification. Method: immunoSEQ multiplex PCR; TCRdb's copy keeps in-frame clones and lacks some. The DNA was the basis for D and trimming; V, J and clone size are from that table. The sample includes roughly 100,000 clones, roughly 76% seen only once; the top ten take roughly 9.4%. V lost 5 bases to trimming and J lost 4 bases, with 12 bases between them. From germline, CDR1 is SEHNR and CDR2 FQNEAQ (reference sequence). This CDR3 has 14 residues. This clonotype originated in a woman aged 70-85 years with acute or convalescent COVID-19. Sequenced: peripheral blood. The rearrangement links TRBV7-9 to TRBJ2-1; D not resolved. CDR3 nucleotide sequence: TGTGCCAGCAGCGTAGGAAATCGGTACAATGAGCAGTTCTTC. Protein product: CASSVGNRYNEQFF.